This section outlines one TCR beta chain sequence together with its context. This receptor's antigen is unknown. No clone much larger than this one lies a single base away; base qualities are absent. The CDR3 holds 16 amino acids from the cysteine to the phenylalanine. Left in the record is the CDR3 DNA by itself, 48 bases read in frame from the first base. The germline V gene (reference sequence) supplies CDR1 DFQATT and CDR2 SNEGSKA. The germline V end is reduced by 3 bases and the J end by 6 bases; junction bases left unmatched: 16. This sample is drawn from a study of blood T cell repertoires in COVID-19 (dated by TCRdb to between 2020 and 2021). Context from the whole study: Samples covering the acute and convalescent phases of COVID-19 were provided by collaborators in the United States, Italy and Spain. The prospective study material was composed of cDNA or gDNA derived from T cells, B-cell-depleted T cells, or PBMCs. Deeply sampled blood TCRbeta repertoires from subjects exposed to, actively infected with, or recovered from COVID-19 were included in the dataset. The repertoires were released in a freely available public database meant as a resource for research on the immune response to SARS-CoV-2. Samples came from the ongoing ImmuneRACE study (first 160 participants) plus 1,254 subjects from 6 global collaborators. A de-identified subject ID, COVID-19 status, age in years and sex were almost always included in the sample metadata. Where available, HLA class I and class II types were obtained from metadata supplied by the sample provider rather than from assay-based typing.

Broad study findings and their caveats: The amount of clinical and demographic metadata varied by source and participant and was provided uncurated.

TCRbeta CDR3 regions were amplified from genomic DNA using the immunoSEQ Assay, a bias-controlled multiplex PCR. As for the authors' bioinformatics: Nucleated cell counts per sample were estimated from amplification of reference gene primers within the assay. To quantify the absolute abundance of each unique TCRbeta CDR3 rearrangement, sequence reads were collapsed and filtered. For each sample, productive Simpson clonality was calculated as the square root of Simpson's diversity index across productive rearrangements. TCRdb limited this immuneACCESS table to in-frame rearrangements with V and J called. A share of clones is missing; checked studies link under half to unresolved V genes, and the rest is unexplained. V and J calls plus clone size are reproduced from that table; the DNA served to infer D and trimming. This sample lists roughly 120,000 clones; more than 80% were detected once. 5% to 6.5% of the sample belongs to the ten largest clones.

One collaborating source in Seattle enrolled patients while the patients were actively infected and followed the patients over time throughout the course of disease. Collaborating institutions collected whole blood in K2EDTA tubes following their own protocols. For TCRbeta analysis, collaborator samples were shipped as frozen whole blood, as isolated PBMCs, or as DNA extracted from either sample type. This receptor chain uses TRBV20-1 and TRBJ2-7; TRBD1 matches 8 bases in the middle. This sequence originates from a woman between 55 and 75 years old with COVID-19, enrolled during active disease. The sequenced sample was peripheral blood. The CDR3 reads CSASPVDDRGFGEQYF. The sequenced DNA is TGCAGTGCTAGTCCCGTGGACGACAGGGGTTTCGGCGAGCAGTACTTC.